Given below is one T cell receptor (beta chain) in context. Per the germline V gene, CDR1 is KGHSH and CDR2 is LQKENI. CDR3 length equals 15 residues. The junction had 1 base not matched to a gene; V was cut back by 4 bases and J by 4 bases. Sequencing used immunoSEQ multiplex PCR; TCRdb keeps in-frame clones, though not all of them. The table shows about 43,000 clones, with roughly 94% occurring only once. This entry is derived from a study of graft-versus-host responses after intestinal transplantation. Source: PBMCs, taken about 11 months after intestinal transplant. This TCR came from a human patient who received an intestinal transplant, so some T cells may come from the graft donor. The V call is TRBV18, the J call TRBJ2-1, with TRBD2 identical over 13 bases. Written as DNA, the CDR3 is TGTGCCAGCTCACAGGGACTAGCGGGGTACAATGAGCAGTTCTTC. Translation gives CASSQGLAGYNEQFF.